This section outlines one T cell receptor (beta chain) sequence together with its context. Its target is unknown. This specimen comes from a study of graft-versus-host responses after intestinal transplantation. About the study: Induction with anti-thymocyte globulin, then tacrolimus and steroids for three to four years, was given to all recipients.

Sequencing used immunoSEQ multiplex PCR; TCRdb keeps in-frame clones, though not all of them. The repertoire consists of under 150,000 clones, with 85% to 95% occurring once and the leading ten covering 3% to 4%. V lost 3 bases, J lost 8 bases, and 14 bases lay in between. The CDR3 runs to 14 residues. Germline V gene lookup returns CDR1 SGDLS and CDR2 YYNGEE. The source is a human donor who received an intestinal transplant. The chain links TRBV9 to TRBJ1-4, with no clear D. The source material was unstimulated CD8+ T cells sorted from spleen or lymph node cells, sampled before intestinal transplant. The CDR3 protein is CASSGGRAGEKLFF. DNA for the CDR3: TGTGCCAGCAGCGGAGGGAGGGCCGGGGAAAAACTGTTTTTT.